This T cell receptor beta chain was obtained from a study of cytomegalovirus exposure and HLA in healthy donors. Amplification used 60 Vbeta primers and 13 Jbeta primers. The protocol was immunoSEQ multiplex PCR, while the TCRdb copy is restricted to in-frame clones and leaves out a portion. The sample contains about 120,000 clones, around 78% of which appear only once. Trimming left V 0 bases short and J 4 bases short, with 8 bases between. The CDR3 sequence is 14 residues long. The germline V gene has CDR1 SGHRS and CDR2 YFSETQ. The rearrangement joins TRBV5-1 to TRBJ2-1; possible D gene TRBD1, 6 bases. Sequenced sample: PBMCs. The TCR was taken from a woman in her 40s in good health and CMV-seronegative. CDR3 coding DNA: TGCGCCAGCAGCTTGGGGACAGTGTACAATGAGCAGTTCTTC. This encodes CASSLGTVYNEQFF.